The T cell receptor (beta chain) under discussion was sequenced for a study of tumor and adjacent non-tumor tissue in lung cancer. A remark on this clonotype: The target antigen is unknown.

The template was RNA from unsorted bulk tissue. The normal lung tissue was taken more than 3 cm from the tumor edge. TCRbeta libraries were built with three rounds of nested PCR, modified from ARM-PCR. TCRdb analysed the multiplex PCR reads with MiXCR anew, one entry per CDR3 protein. There are tens of thousands of distinct CDR3 sequences in the sample; under 70% occur only once, and approximately 30% lies in the top ten. The V and J ends lost 11 bases and 4 bases, in that order; junction bases with no gene match: 20. The CDR3 sequence is 17 residues long. Germline lookup yields CDR1 MNHEY and CDR2 SVGAGI. General study findings and limits: Tumor tissue had significantly higher TCR diversity than normal lung.

This sequence originates from a woman in her fifties or sixties with non-small cell lung cancer. The sequencing sample was made of distant non-tumor lung tissue. The chain couples TRBV6-5 to TRBJ2-1; 7 positions agree with TRBD1. The CDR3 DNA reads as TGTGCCGGTAGCCACCCCCGTGGACAGGTCGATTACAATGAGCAGTTCTTC. It encodes CAGSHPRGQVDYNEQFF.